Listed here is a single T cell receptor (beta chain). The antigen remains unidentified. Orbital computed tomography, thyroid ultrasound, serum thyroxine and TRAb, and clinical symptoms together informed the diagnoses. This entry is derived from a study of T cells in Graves' hyperthyroidism and ophthalmopathy. Trimming shortened V by 7 bases and J by 4 bases, and 10 bases separated the two germline ends. The CDR3 runs to 12 residues. Germline V gene sequence: CDR1 SEHNR, CDR2 FQNEAQ (reference sequence). Study results and caveats: The model made its ophthalmopathy prediction, and onset followed a median roughly 6.5 months later. Within blood appeared most thyroid clonotypes that had expanded above 0.001.

RNA transcripts were the template for amplifying TCR beta CDR3 regions. An initial round of RT-PCR targeting the TCR CDR3 relied on the HTBI primer set. TCRdb passed the multiplex PCR reads through MiXCR, listing each CDR3 protein once. The table records about 340,000 distinct CDR3 sequences, around 20% of them present only once. The origin of this receptor is a woman in her forties or fifties with Graves' hyperthyroidism. Material: blood. The J gene is TRBJ2-5, the V gene TRBV7-9; D unresolved. The CDR3 DNA reads as TGTGCCAGCATATCTACCCTAGAGACCCAGTACTTC. Amino acid sequence: CASISTLETQYF.